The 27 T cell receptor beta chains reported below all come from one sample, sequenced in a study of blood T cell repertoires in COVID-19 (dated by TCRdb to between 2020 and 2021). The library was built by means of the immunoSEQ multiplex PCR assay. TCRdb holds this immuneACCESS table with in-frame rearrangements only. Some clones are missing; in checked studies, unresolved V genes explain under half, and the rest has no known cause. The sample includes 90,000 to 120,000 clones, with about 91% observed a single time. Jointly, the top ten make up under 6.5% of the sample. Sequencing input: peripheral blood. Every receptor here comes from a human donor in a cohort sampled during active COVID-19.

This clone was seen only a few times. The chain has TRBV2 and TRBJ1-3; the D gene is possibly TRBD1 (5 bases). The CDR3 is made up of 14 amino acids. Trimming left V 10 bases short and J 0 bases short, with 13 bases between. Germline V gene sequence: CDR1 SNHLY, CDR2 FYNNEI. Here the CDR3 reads CAIRDSHSGNTIYF. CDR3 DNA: TGTGCCATCCGGGACTCTCACTCTGGAAACACCATATATTTT.

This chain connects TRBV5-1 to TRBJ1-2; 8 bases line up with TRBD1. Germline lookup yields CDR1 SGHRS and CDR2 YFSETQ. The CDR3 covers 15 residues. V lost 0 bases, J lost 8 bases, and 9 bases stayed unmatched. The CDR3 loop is CASSLDVQGAGGYTF. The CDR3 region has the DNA TGCGCCAGCAGCTTGGACGTGCAGGGGGCGGGCGGCTACACCTTC.

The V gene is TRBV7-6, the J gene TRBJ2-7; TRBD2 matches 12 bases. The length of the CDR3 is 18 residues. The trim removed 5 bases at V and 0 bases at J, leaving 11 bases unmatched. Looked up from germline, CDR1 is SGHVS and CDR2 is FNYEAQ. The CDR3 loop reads CASSPNLRLAGASYEQYF. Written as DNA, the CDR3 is TGTGCCAGCAGCCCTAACCTTAGACTAGCGGGGGCCTCCTACGAGCAGTACTTC.

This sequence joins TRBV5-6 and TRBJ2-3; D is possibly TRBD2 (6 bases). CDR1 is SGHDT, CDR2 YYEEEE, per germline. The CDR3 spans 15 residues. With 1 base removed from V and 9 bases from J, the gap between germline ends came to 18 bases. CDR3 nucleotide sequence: TGTGCCAGCAGCTTGCGGGGAGGTGCCCTGGGAACGCAGTATTTT. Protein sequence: CASSLRGGALGTQYF. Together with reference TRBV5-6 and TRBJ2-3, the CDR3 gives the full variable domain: DAGVTQSPTHLIKTRGQQVTLRCSPKSGHDTVSWYQQALGQGPQFIFQYYEEEERQRGNFPDRFSGHQFPNYSSELNVNALLLGDSALYLCASSLRGGALGTQYFGPGTRLTVL.

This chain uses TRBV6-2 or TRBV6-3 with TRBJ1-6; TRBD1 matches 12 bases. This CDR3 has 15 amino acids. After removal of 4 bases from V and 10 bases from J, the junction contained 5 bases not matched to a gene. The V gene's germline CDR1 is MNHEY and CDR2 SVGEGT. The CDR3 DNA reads TGTGCCAGCAGTTCCGGGACAGGGGGCGGCTCACCCCTCCACTTT. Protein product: CASSSGTGGGSPLHF.

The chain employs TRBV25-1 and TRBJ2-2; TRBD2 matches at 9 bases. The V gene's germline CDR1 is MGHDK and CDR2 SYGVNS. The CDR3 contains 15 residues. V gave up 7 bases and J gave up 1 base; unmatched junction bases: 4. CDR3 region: CASTQTSGNTGELFF. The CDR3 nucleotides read TGTGCCAGCACCCAGACTAGCGGGAACACCGGGGAGCTGTTTTTT.

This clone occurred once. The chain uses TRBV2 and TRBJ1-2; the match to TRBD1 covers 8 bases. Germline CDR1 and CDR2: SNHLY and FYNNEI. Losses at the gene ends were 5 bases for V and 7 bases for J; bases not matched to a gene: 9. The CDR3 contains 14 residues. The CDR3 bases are TGTGCCAGCAGTTTGGACAGGGAGCGGGCTGGCTACACCTTC. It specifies CASSLDRERAGYTF.

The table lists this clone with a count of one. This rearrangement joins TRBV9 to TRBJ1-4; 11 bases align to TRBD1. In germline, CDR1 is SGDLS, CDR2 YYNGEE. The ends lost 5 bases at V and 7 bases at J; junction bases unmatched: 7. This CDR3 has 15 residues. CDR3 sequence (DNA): TGTGCCAGCAGTGAAACCGGGACAGGGGGTGAAAAACTGTTTTTT. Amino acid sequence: CASSETGTGGEKLFF.

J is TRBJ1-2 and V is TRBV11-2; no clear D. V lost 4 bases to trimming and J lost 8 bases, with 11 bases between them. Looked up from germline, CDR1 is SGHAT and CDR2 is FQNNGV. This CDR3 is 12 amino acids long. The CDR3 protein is CASSSGLSGYTF. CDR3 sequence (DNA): TGTGCCAGCAGCTCGGGTTTATCGGGCTACACCTTC.

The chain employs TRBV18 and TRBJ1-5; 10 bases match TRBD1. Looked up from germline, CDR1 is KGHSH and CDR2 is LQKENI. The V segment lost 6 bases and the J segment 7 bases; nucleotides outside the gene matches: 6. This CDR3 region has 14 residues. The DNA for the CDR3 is TGTGCCAGCTCCCGACAGGGGGCTGCACAGCCCCAGCATTTT. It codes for CASSRQGAAQPQHF.

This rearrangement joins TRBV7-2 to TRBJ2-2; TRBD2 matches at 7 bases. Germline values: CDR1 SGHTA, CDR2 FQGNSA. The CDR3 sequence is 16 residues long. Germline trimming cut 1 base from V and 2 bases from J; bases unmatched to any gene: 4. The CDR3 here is CASSLVRGSNTGELFF. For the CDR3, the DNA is TGTGCCAGCAGCTTAGTACGCGGGAGTAACACCGGGGAGCTGTTTTTT.

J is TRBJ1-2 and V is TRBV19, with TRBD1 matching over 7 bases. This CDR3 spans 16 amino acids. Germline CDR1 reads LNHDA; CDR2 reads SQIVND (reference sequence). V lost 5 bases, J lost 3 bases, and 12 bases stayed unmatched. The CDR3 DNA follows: TGTGCCAGTAGTCCACGGGACAGAGGTTTCGACTATGGCTACACCTTC. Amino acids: CASSPRDRGFDYGYTF.

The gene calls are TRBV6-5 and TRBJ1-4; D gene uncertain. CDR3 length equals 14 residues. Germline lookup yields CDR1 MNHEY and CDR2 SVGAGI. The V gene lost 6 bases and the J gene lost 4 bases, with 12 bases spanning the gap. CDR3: CASSSTSFNEKLFF. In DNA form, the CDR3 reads TGTGCCAGCAGCTCCACAAGTTTTAATGAAAAACTGTTTTTT.

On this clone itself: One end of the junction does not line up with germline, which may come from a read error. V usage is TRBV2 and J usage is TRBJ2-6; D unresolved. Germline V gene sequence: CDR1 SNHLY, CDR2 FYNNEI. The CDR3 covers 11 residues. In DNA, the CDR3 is TGTGCCAGCAGTGAAGCATCACTGTCGGCTTTC. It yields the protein CASSEASLSAF.

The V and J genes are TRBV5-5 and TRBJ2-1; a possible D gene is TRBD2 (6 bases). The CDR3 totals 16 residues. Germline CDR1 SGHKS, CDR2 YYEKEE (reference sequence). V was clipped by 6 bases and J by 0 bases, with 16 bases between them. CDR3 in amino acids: CASTRRVESSYNEQFF. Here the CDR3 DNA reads TGTGCCAGCACCCGGAGGGTTGAAAGCTCCTACAATGAGCAGTTCTTC.

The DNA of the CDR3 is TGTGCCAGCAGTTACTCCTCAGGGGGATCGAGGCATGGCTACACCTTC. Residues: CASSYSSGGSRHGYTF. The J gene is TRBJ1-2, the V gene TRBV6-6; 7 nucleotides agree with TRBD1. Trimming at V came to 0 bases and at J to 6 bases, leaving 10 bases not matched to a gene. Germline values: CDR1 MNHNY, CDR2 SVGAGI (reference sequence). The CDR3 runs 16 residues.

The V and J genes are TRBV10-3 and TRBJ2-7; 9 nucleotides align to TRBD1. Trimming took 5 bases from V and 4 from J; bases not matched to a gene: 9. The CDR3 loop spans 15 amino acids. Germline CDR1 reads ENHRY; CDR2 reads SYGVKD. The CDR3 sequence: CAISYRPGQGYEQYF. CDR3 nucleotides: TGTGCCATCAGTTACCGTCCGGGACAGGGATACGAGCAGTACTTC.

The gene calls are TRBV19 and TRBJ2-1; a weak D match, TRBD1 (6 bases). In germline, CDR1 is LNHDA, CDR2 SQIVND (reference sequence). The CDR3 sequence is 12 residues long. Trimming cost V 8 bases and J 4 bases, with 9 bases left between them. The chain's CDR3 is CASAGQYNEQFF. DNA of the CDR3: TGTGCCAGTGCAGGACAGTACAATGAGCAGTTCTTC.

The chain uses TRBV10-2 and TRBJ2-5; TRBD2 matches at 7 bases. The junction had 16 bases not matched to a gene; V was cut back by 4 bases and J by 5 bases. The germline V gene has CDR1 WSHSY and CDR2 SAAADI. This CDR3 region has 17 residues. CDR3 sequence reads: CASSGVLREGPGETQYF. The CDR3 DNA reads TGCGCCAGCAGTGGAGTTTTAAGGGAGGGCCCGGGTGAGACCCAGTACTTC.

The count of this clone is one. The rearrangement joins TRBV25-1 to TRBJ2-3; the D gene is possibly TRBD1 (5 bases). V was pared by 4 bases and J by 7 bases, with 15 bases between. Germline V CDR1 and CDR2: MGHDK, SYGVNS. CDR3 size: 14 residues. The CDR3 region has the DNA TGTGCCAGCAGTGCTCAGGGAAAAGGAAATACGCAGTATTTT. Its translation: CASSAQGKGNTQYF.

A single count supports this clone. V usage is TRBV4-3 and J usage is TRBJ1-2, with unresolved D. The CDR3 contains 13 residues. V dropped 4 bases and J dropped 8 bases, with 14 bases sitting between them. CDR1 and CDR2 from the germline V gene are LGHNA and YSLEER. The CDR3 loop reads CASSREVGQGYTF. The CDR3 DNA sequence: TGCGCCAGCAGCCGCGAAGTGGGCCAGGGCTACACCTTC.

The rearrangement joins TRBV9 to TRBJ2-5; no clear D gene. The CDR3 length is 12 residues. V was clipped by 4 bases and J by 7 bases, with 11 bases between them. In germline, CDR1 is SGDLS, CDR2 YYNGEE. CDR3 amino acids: CASSPSPGTQYF. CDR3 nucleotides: TGTGCCAGCAGCCCAAGCCCCGGGACCCAGTACTTC.

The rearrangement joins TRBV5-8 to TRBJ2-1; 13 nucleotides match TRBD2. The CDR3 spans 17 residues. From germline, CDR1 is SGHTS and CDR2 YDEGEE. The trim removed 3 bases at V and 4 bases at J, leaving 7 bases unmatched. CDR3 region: CASSSGLAGTLYNEQFF. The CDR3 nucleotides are TGTGCCAGCAGCTCGGGACTAGCGGGGACCCTTTACAATGAGCAGTTCTTC.

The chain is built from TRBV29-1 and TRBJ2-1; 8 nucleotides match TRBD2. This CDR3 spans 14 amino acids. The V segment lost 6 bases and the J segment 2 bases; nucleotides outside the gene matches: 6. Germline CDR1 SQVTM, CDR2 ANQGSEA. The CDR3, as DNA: TGCAGCGTCGGCGGGAGGTTCACCTACAATGAGCAGTTCTTC. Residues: CSVGGRFTYNEQFF.

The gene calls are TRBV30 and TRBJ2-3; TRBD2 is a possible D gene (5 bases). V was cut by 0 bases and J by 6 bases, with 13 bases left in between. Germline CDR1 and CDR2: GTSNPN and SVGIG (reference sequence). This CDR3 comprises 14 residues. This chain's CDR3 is CAWSVQPEVDTQYF. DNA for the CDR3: TGTGCCTGGAGTGTACAACCGGAGGTCGATACGCAGTATTTT.

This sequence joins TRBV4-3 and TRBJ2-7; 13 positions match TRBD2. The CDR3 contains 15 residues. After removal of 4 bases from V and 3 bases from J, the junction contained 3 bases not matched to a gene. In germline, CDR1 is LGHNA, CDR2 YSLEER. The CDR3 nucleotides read TGCGCCAGCAGCCTAGGGACTAGCGGGAACTACGAGCAGTACTTC. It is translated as CASSLGTSGNYEQYF.

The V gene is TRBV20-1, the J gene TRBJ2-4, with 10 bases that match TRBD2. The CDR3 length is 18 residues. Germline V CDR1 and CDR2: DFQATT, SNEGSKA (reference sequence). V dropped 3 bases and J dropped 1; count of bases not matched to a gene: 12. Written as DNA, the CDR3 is TGCAGTGCTAGTATCCTAGCGGGGGTGACCTCGGCCAAAAACATTCAGTACTTC. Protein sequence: CSASILAGVTSAKNIQYF.